The 14 T cell receptor beta chains given below trace back to one sample, sequenced in a study of beta chain features in type 1 diabetes. Expressed TCRB transcripts got sequenced, as all isolated RNA was reverse transcribed. Using immunoSEQ multiplex PCR, the repertoire was profiled, and TCRdb retains in-frame clones only, with some absent. The data show about 110,000 clones, almost 40% seen once. The sample taken for sequencing was stem cell memory CD4+ T cells from blood. Receptor source: a woman in her late teens or twenties in good health.

This clone was seen only a few times. V gene TRBV12-5 combines with J gene TRBJ2-1; 7 nucleotides line up with TRBD1. The germline V gene encodes CDR1 LGHNT and CDR2 FRNRAP. The junction had 11 bases not matched to a gene; V was cut back by 0 bases and J by 3 bases. This CDR3 spans 18 amino acids. The chain's CDR3 is CASGLVTGDVGLYNEQFF. CDR3 nucleotides: TGTGCTAGTGGTTTGGTAACAGGGGACGTCGGCCTCTACAATGAGCAGTTCTTC.

This clone was recorded a few times. This chain uses TRBV4-2 with TRBJ1-2, with 10 bases identical to TRBD1. CDR1 and CDR2 from the germline V gene are LGHNA and YNFKEQ. V gave up 5 bases and J gave up 0 bases; unmatched junction bases: 9. This CDR3 region has 17 residues. The CDR3 DNA follows: TGTGCCAGCAGCTACGGGACAGGGGAACTTTCTAACTATGGCTACACCTTC. Encoded protein: CASSYGTGELSNYGYTF.

The chain carries TRBV10-3 and TRBJ2-1; D may be TRBD2 (5 bases). The CDR3 has 13 residues. Germline V gene data show CDR1 as ENHRY and CDR2 as SYGVKD. Trimming took off 10 bases at V and 6 bases at J, with 16 bases between the two ends. The CDR3 region has the DNA TGTGCCACCGGGATCCCGAACTCCAATGAGCAGTTCTTC. Amino acids: CATGIPNSNEQFF.

This clone was counted a few times. The chain employs TRBV7-8 and TRBJ1-3; D is ambiguous. V was pared by 8 bases and J by 8 bases, with 10 bases between. The germline gives CDR1 SGHVS, CDR2 FQNEAQ. The CDR3 covers 11 residues. The DNA for the CDR3 is TGTGCCAGCGGAACGAGGGACACCATATATTTT. It is translated as CASGTRDTIYF.

This chain joins TRBV19 and TRBJ1-2; maybe TRBD1 (6 bases). The CDR3 is 14 residues long. Germline V CDR1 and CDR2: LNHDA, SQIVND (reference sequence). Trimming cost V 8 bases and J 0 bases, with 13 bases left between them. Written as DNA, the CDR3 is TGTGCCAGTCATGGGCGGGGGCCTAACTATGGCTACACCTTC. Translating gives CASHGRGPNYGYTF.

V usage is TRBV9 and J usage is TRBJ2-5, with 10 bases lining up with TRBD2. The V and J ends lost 0 bases and 4 bases, in that order; junction bases with no gene match: 6. Looked up from germline, CDR1 is SGDLS and CDR2 is YYNGEE. This CDR3 is built from 16 residues. DNA of the CDR3: TGTGCCAGCAGCGTAGCGGTAGCGGGAGGCCGAGAGACCCAGTACTTC. Protein: CASSVAVAGGRETQYF.

DNA of the CDR3: TGTGCCAGCAGCGCCGGGACTAGCGGGAGGGTGGATGAGCAGTTCTTC. This gives the protein CASSAGTSGRVDEQFF. The chain joins TRBV7-9 to TRBJ2-1; 16 nucleotides line up with TRBD2. Germline V gives CDR1 SEHNR, CDR2 FQNEAQ (reference sequence). V shed 5 bases and J 8 bases; nucleotides not matched to a gene: 6. This CDR3 is 16 amino acids long.

This chain connects TRBV21-1 to TRBJ2-1; no check of the table's D call, TRBD1, against the DNA was made. TRBV21-1 is a documented pseudogene. This CDR3 spans 20 amino acids. CDR3 nucleotides: TGTGCCAGCAGTATCTCTGGTGACTGGTCTCAGGGTCAAAATGTCAATGAGCAGTTCTTC. Its translation is CASSISGDWSQGQNVNEQFF.

This chain connects TRBV4-1 to TRBJ1-2, with D perhaps TRBD1 (6 bases). CDR1 and CDR2 (germline): MGHRA, YSYEKL. The germline V and J ends were trimmed by 3 bases and 8 bases, with 16 bases remaining between them. The CDR3 is 14 amino acids. The CDR3 region is CASSQAGAPMGYTF. The DNA for the CDR3 is TGCGCCAGCAGCCAGGCAGGGGCTCCTATGGGCTACACCTTC.

This chain joins TRBV2 and TRBJ2-7, with D hard to call. Trimming took off 4 bases at V and 4 bases at J, with 8 bases between the two ends. Germline V lookup: CDR1 SNHLY, CDR2 FYNNEI. The CDR3 spans 12 residues. This CDR3 reads CASSVTVYEQYF. The CDR3 DNA is TGTGCCAGCAGTGTAACAGTTTACGAGCAGTACTTC.

The rearrangement links TRBV10-1 to TRBJ1-1, with 7 bases that match TRBD1. CDR1 is WNHNN, CDR2 SYGVQD, per germline (reference sequence). Trimming at V came to 7 bases and at J to 2 bases, leaving 4 bases not matched to a gene. CDR3 length equals 13 residues. The CDR3 coding sequence is TGCGCCAGCATGGACAGGAGTAACACTGAAGCTTTCTTT. This encodes CASMDRSNTEAFF.

The chain employs TRBV7-9 and TRBJ1-4; D unresolved. Per the germline V gene, CDR1 is SEHNR and CDR2 is FQNEAQ (reference sequence). This CDR3 region has 13 residues. V gave up 5 bases and J gave up 6 bases, with 10 bases separating them. CDR3 nucleotides: TGTGCCAGCAGCCATCGGGTCGATGAAAAACTGTTTTTT. Protein product: CASSHRVDEKLFF.

V and J are TRBV5-6 and TRBJ2-1; D is possibly TRBD2 (6 bases). This CDR3 is built from 17 residues. Germline CDR1 SGHDT, CDR2 YYEEEE. Trimming took 1 base from V and 7 from J, leaving 21 bases between them. The CDR3 region is CASSLLGGAASPNEQFF. The CDR3 coding sequence is TGTGCCAGCAGCTTGTTGGGAGGAGCGGCCTCCCCGAATGAGCAGTTCTTC.

V and J are TRBV30 and TRBJ1-1; a possible D gene is TRBD1 (5 bases). Trimming removed 6 bases from V and 0 bases from J, with 11 bases in between. Looked up from germline, CDR1 is GTSNPN and CDR2 is SVGIG (reference sequence). The CDR3 runs to 13 residues. CDR3 region: CACKTAMNTEAFF. The DNA for the CDR3 is TGTGCCTGCAAGACAGCCATGAACACTGAAGCTTTCTTT.